Listed below are T cell receptor beta chains from one sample, sequenced in a study of T cell changes during pregnancy in multiple sclerosis. Only in-frame clones appear in the TCRdb table, and some are missing; sequencing was by immunoSEQ multiplex PCR. This table has about 49,000 clones, 85% to 95% appearing once. Sequencing used peripheral blood, obtained after pregnancy. The receptors shown here come from a female donor with multiple sclerosis, enrolled in a pregnancy study. CDR3s include the opening cysteine and the closing phenylalanine or tryptophan. D genes are given only for firm matches. Rows may omit the clone size; those that give it use once, few, many or a size class.

CDR3aa: CASSLRGQGYQPQHF
CDR3nt: TGTGCCAGCAGCTTAAGGGGACAGGGTTATCAGCCCCAGCATTTT
j_gene: TRBJ1-5
abundance: NA
d_gene: TRBD1
v_gene: TRBV7-2

CDR3aa: CASSFRTEPNQPQHF
CDR3nt: TGTGCCAGCAGTTTCCGGACAGAACCGAATCAGCCCCAGCATTTT
j_gene: TRBJ1-5
abundance: NA
d_gene: NA
v_gene: TRBV2

CDR3aa: CAWSGRRGETQYF
CDR3nt: TGTGCCTGGAGTGGGCGTAGGGGGGAGACCCAGTACTTC
j_gene: TRBJ2-5
abundance: NA
d_gene: NA
v_gene: TRBV30

CDR3aa: CASRQGDTEAFF
CDR3nt: TGTGCCAGCAGGCAGGGGGACACTGAAGCTTTCTTT
j_gene: TRBJ1-1
abundance: NA
d_gene: TRBD1
v_gene: TRBV6-5

CDR3aa: CASSHSGGDYNEQFF
CDR3nt: TGTGCCAGCAGCCACAGCGGGGGGGACTACAATGAGCAGTTCTTC
j_gene: TRBJ2-1
abundance: NA
d_gene: TRBD2
v_gene: TRBV4-2

CDR3aa: CAWQEDQGNTIYF
CDR3nt: TGTGCCTGGCAGGAGGACCAAGGAAACACCATATATTTT
j_gene: TRBJ1-3
abundance: NA
d_gene: NA
v_gene: TRBV30

CDR3aa: CASSRPTGNYGYTF
CDR3nt: TGTGCCAGCAGCCGCCCGACAGGAAACTATGGCTACACCTTC
j_gene: TRBJ1-2
abundance: NA
d_gene: NA
v_gene: TRBV7-2

CDR3aa: CASSQPGHRYNEQFF
CDR3nt: TGCGCCAGCAGCCAGCCGGGACACCGATACAATGAGCAGTTCTTC
j_gene: TRBJ2-1
abundance: NA
d_gene: NA
v_gene: TRBV4-3

CDR3aa: CASSLEVSLNTEAFF
CDR3nt: TGTGCCAGCAGCTTGGAAGTGAGCCTGAACACTGAAGCTTTCTTT
j_gene: TRBJ1-1
abundance: many
d_gene: NA
v_gene: TRBV5-4

CDR3aa: CASSYSTGSLQKLFF
CDR3nt: TGTGCCAGCAGTTACTCGACAGGGTCCCTCCAAAAACTGTTTTTT
j_gene: TRBJ1-4
abundance: NA
d_gene: TRBD1
v_gene: TRBV6-6

CDR3aa: CASSLRGDQPQHF
CDR3nt: TGTGCCAGCAGTTTAAGGGGTGATCAGCCCCAGCATTTT
j_gene: TRBJ1-5
abundance: NA
d_gene: NA
v_gene: TRBV27

CDR3aa: CASSVDTSGVNNEQFF
CDR3nt: TGTGCCAGCAGCGTAGACACTAGCGGGGTGAACAATGAGCAGTTCTTC
j_gene: TRBJ2-1
abundance: NA
d_gene: TRBD2
v_gene: TRBV9

CDR3aa: CASSLLSTRGVAYEQFF
CDR3nt: TGTGCCAGCAGCTTGCTTTCAACGCGGGGGGTTGCTTATGAGCAGTTCTTC
j_gene: TRBJ2-1
abundance: NA
d_gene: TRBD2
v_gene: TRBV7-3

CDR3aa: CASSPRTGATDTQYF
CDR3nt: TGCGCCAGCAGCCCCCGGACAGGGGCGACAGATACGCAGTATTTT
j_gene: TRBJ2-3
abundance: NA
d_gene: TRBD1
v_gene: TRBV4-1

CDR3aa: CASSQGVSTEAFF
CDR3nt: TGCGCCAGCAGCCAAGGAGTTTCGACTGAAGCTTTCTTT
j_gene: TRBJ1-1
abundance: NA
d_gene: NA
v_gene: TRBV4-3

CDR3aa: CASSAGTSGGQQYF
CDR3nt: TGTGCCAGTAGTGCTGGGACTAGCGGGGGCCAACAGTACTTC
j_gene: TRBJ2-4
abundance: NA
d_gene: TRBD2
v_gene: TRBV19

CDR3aa: CASSETDRVKSYEQYF
CDR3nt: TGTGCCAGTAGTGAGACGGACAGGGTAAAATCCTACGAGCAGTACTTC
j_gene: TRBJ2-7
abundance: once
d_gene: TRBD1
v_gene: TRBV19

CDR3aa: CASTPGQGGYEQYF
CDR3nt: TGCGCCAGCACCCCCGGACAGGGGGGGTACGAGCAGTACTTC
j_gene: TRBJ2-7
abundance: NA
d_gene: TRBD1
v_gene: TRBV5-1

CDR3aa: CASSPTSGGTDTQYF
CDR3nt: TGTGCCAGCAGCCCGACTAGCGGGGGCACAGATACGCAGTATTTT
j_gene: TRBJ2-3
abundance: NA
d_gene: TRBD2
v_gene: TRBV7-9

CDR3aa: CASADLRTDTQYF
CDR3nt: TGTGCCAGCGCGGACTTACGCACAGATACGCAGTATTTT
j_gene: TRBJ2-3
abundance: NA
d_gene: NA
v_gene: TRBV27

CDR3aa: CASSPRIRGDTQYF
CDR3nt: TGTGCCAGCAGCCCAAGGATCAGGGGAGATACGCAGTATTTT
j_gene: TRBJ2-3
abundance: NA
d_gene: NA
v_gene: TRBV7-2

CDR3aa: CASSGGGLRERSTEAFF
CDR3nt: TGTGCCAGCAGCGGAGGAGGGCTAAGGGAGAGGTCCACTGAAGCTTTCTTT
j_gene: TRBJ1-1
abundance: NA
d_gene: NA
v_gene: TRBV5-4

CDR3aa: CASSVEGIANYGYTF
CDR3nt: TGTGCCAGCAGCGTGGAGGGGATAGCTAACTATGGCTACACCTTC
j_gene: TRBJ1-2
abundance: once
d_gene: NA
v_gene: TRBV9

CDR3aa: CASSTRRGSEQYF
CDR3nt: TGTGCCAGCAGCACCCGAAGGGGCAGCGAGCAGTACTTC
j_gene: TRBJ2-7
abundance: NA
d_gene: NA
v_gene: TRBV11-3

CDR3aa: CASSRVAKNIQYF
CDR3nt: TGTGCCAGCAGCCGGGTAGCCAAAAACATTCAGTACTTC
j_gene: TRBJ2-4
abundance: NA
d_gene: NA
v_gene: TRBV7-2

CDR3aa: CATSRDPRGALQETQYF
CDR3nt: TGTGCCACCAGCAGAGATCCCCGGGGGGCCCTCCAAGAGACCCAGTACTTC
j_gene: TRBJ2-5
abundance: once
d_gene: NA
v_gene: TRBV15

CDR3aa: CASSIRGAPGYTF
CDR3nt: TGTGCCAGTAGTATCCGGGGGGCGCCCGGCTACACCTTC
j_gene: TRBJ1-2
abundance: NA
d_gene: NA
v_gene: TRBV19

CDR3aa: CASSLDRGGPGANVLTF
CDR3nt: TGTGCCAGCAGCTTGGACAGGGGAGGACCTGGGGCCAACGTCCTGACTTTC
j_gene: TRBJ2-6
abundance: NA
d_gene: TRBD1
v_gene: TRBV13

CDR3aa: CATLKERSGNTIYF
CDR3nt: TGTGCCACCCTCAAGGAGCGCTCTGGAAACACCATATATTTT
j_gene: TRBJ1-3
abundance: NA
d_gene: NA
v_gene: TRBV19

CDR3aa: CASSLNPGTGLLPGYTF
CDR3nt: TGTGCCAGCAGCTTAAATCCCGGGACAGGACTGCTACCTGGCTACACCTTC
j_gene: TRBJ1-2
abundance: NA
d_gene: TRBD1
v_gene: TRBV7-9

CDR3aa: CAVTTGGDYGYTF
CDR3nt: TGTGCCGTGACCACAGGCGGCGACTATGGCTACACCTTC
j_gene: TRBJ1-2
abundance: NA
d_gene: NA
v_gene: TRBV30

CDR3aa: CASSFDGGPTDTQYF
CDR3nt: TGTGCCAGCAGCTTTGATGGGGGCCCTACAGATACGCAGTATTTT
j_gene: TRBJ2-3
abundance: NA
d_gene: NA
v_gene: TRBV5-4

CDR3aa: CASSLGLNSPLHF
CDR3nt: TGTGCCAGCAGCTTAGGCCTAAATTCACCCCTCCACTTT
j_gene: TRBJ1-6
abundance: NA
d_gene: NA
v_gene: TRBV11-3

CDR3aa: CASSSLRQGVSGELFF
CDR3nt: TGTGCCAGCAGTTCATTGAGACAGGGGGTTTCCGGGGAGCTGTTTTTT
j_gene: TRBJ2-2
abundance: NA
d_gene: TRBD1
v_gene: TRBV6-6